The present entry profiles one T cell receptor beta chain with its context. Its specific antigen is unknown. Base qualities are not at hand, and no much larger clone is one base apart. Measured from the cysteine to the phenylalanine, the CDR3 is 13 residues long. This entry keeps only the CDR3 DNA: 39 bases, framed from base 1. The germline V end is reduced by 3 bases and the J end by 5 bases; junction bases left unmatched: 3. CDR1 and CDR2 were assigned from the germline V gene as SGHRS and YFSETQ. Sequencer: Illumina HiSeq 2500. TCR beta libraries were prepared by quantitative 5'-RACE with molecular barcodes. In the authors' own workflow: To identify disease-linked TCR variants, a new computational method was used, one built on a probabilistic model of VDJ rearrangement. TCRdb reprocessing: public reads trimmed at Q25 with fastp, clones called with MiXCR, in-frame beta chains kept. Identical CDR3 protein sequences are pooled into one entry, listed with their most common genes and DNA. The V and J calls and clone size come from TCRdb's table, not from the authors' own analysis. Present in this sample are around 150,000 distinct CDR3 sequences, over 9.5% of which were seen just once. The ten top clones hold 3.5% to 5% of the sample.

The data were obtained in a study of CD8 T cells in ankylosing spondylitis (dated by TCRdb to between 2016 and 2019). With regard to the full study: To find TCR variants linked to disease, the study profiled T cell receptor beta repertoires in ankylosing spondylitis patients and healthy donors. Peripheral blood was sampled, and synovial fluid was also collected from ankylosing spondylitis patients. In total, the full study cohort was made up of roughly 100 healthy donors and approximately 27 ankylosing spondylitis patients.

Points the paper makes about the study in general: The disease-linked clones were reported as significantly enriched in matched synovial fluid samples from ankylosing spondylitis patients. The disease-linked clones had a CD8+ phenotype and were found at relatively low frequencies in peripheral blood. Blood from ankylosing spondylitis patients appeared to be characterized by a TCR beta motif made up of under 10 highly homologous amino acid variants. Some TCR beta motif variants had previously been reported in synovial fluid and blood of reactive arthritis patients, which suggested common disease-initiation mechanisms.

The sequence derives from a female donor with ankylosing spondylitis or in good health (not recorded which). The chain is assembled from TRBV5-1 and TRBJ2-3, with 7 bases matching TRBD1. Input material: blood, either unsorted or a sorted T cell fraction (not recorded which). In nucleotide form, the sequence is TGCGCCAGCAGCTATACAGGGGAAGATACGCAGTATTTT. Translated, this is CASSYTGEDTQYF.